These T cell receptor beta chains were read from a single sample in a study of T cell repertoires in ileal Crohn's disease. Clones were sequenced by immunoSEQ multiplex PCR, and TCRdb holds only the in-frame ones, with some missing. Seen here are roughly 14,000 clones, under 90% observed once, and the top ten hold approximately 6.9%. The sample comprised ileal tissue. These TCRs come from an adult with Crohn's disease. Each CDR3 is given with its conserved first and last residue. Only part of the rows carry a size: once, few, many, or a class if the clone is expanded.

CDR3 protein: CASSLGGGSGPQHF; clone size: NA; CDR3 length: 14; V gene: TRBV11-2; J gene: TRBJ1-5
CDR3 protein: CSVSPGGSYTF; clone size: NA; CDR3 length: 11; V gene: TRBV29-1; J gene: TRBJ1-2
CDR3 protein: CASSILYPGELFF; clone size: NA; CDR3 length: 13; V gene: TRBV10-2; J gene: TRBJ2-2
CDR3 protein: CASSPGEGGRGYTF; clone size: NA; CDR3 length: 14; V gene: TRBV6-4; J gene: TRBJ1-2
CDR3 protein: CASSDYLGTDTDTQYF; clone size: NA; CDR3 length: 16; V gene: TRBV11-3; J gene: TRBJ2-3
CDR3 protein: CASYRQVGSYNEQFF; clone size: NA; CDR3 length: 15; V gene: TRBV28; J gene: TRBJ2-1
CDR3 protein: CASSLLTSGGDSQETQYF; clone size: NA; CDR3 length: 18; V gene: TRBV5-1; J gene: TRBJ2-5
CDR3 protein: CASSQKTGSYEQYF; clone size: NA; CDR3 length: 14; V gene: TRBV4-2; J gene: TRBJ2-7
CDR3 protein: CASSVGAGRTTEAFF; clone size: NA; CDR3 length: 15; V gene: TRBV9; J gene: TRBJ1-1
CDR3 protein: CASSPSGGNEQYF; clone size: NA; CDR3 length: 13; V gene: TRBV4-2; J gene: NA
CDR3 protein: CASSPYLGTAATNEKLFF; clone size: NA; CDR3 length: 18; V gene: TRBV7-2; J gene: TRBJ1-4
CDR3 protein: CASSLGLRGNQPQHF; clone size: NA; CDR3 length: 15; V gene: TRBV5-6; J gene: TRBJ1-5
CDR3 protein: CASSLEAGRYEQYF; clone size: NA; CDR3 length: 14; V gene: TRBV5-1; J gene: TRBJ2-7
CDR3 protein: CASSLTSTQETQYF; clone size: NA; CDR3 length: 14; V gene: TRBV7-7; J gene: TRBJ2-5
CDR3 protein: CASSFGQLFNEKLFF; clone size: NA; CDR3 length: 15; V gene: TRBV19; J gene: TRBJ1-4
CDR3 protein: CATMRDRGQGQPQHF; clone size: once; CDR3 length: 15; V gene: TRBV15; J gene: TRBJ1-5
CDR3 protein: CASSFGGMVPYNSPLHF; clone size: NA; CDR3 length: 17; V gene: TRBV27; J gene: TRBJ1-6
CDR3 protein: CASSRGTDSGNTIYF; clone size: NA; CDR3 length: 15; V gene: TRBV5-4; J gene: TRBJ1-3
CDR3 protein: CASSSHNMNTGELFF; clone size: NA; CDR3 length: 15; V gene: TRBV5-1; J gene: TRBJ2-2
CDR3 protein: CASSLRLAGEQFF; clone size: NA; CDR3 length: 13; V gene: TRBV7-9; J gene: TRBJ2-1